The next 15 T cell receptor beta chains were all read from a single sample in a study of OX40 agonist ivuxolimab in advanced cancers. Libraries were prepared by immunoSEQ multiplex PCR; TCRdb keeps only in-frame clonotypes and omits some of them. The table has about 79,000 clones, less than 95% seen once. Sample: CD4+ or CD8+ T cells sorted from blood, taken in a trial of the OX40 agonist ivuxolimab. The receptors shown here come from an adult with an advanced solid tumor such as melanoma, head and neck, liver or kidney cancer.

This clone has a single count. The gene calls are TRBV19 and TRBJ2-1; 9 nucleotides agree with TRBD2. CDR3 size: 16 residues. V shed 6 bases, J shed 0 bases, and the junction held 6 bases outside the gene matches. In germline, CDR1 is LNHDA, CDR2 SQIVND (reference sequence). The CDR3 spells CASRRVAGDSYNEQFF. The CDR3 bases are TGTGCCAGTAGAAGAGTAGCGGGGGACTCCTACAATGAGCAGTTCTTC.

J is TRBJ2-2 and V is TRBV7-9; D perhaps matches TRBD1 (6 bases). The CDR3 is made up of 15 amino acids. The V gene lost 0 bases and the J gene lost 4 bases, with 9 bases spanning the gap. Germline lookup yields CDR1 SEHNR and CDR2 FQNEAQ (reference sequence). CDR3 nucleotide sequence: TGTGCCAGCAGCTTAGCTGGGGGCGGCACCGGGGAGCTGTTTTTT. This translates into CASSLAGGGTGELFF.

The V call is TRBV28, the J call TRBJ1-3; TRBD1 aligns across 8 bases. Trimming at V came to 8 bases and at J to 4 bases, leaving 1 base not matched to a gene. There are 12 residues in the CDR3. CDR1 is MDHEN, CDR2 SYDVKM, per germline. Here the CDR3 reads CASRTGGNTIYF. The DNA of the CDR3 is TGTGCCAGCCGGACAGGGGGAAACACCATATATTTT. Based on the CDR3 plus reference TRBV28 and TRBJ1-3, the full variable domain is DVKVTQSSRYLVKRTGEKVFLECVQDMDHENMFWYRQDPGLGLRLIYFSYDVKMKEKGDIPEGYSVSREKKERFSLILESASTNQTSMYLCASRTGGNTIYFGEGSWLTVV.

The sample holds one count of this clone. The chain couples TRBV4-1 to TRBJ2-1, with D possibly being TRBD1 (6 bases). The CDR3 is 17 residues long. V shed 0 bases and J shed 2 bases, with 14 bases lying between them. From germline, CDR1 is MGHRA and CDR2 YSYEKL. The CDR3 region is CASSQEGYRATYNEQFF. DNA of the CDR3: TGCGCCAGCAGCCAAGAGGGATACAGGGCAACCTACAATGAGCAGTTCTTC.

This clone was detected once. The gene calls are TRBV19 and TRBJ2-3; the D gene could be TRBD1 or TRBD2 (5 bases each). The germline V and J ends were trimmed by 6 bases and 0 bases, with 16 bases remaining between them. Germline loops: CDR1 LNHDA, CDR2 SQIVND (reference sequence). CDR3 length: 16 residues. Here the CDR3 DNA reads TGTGCCAGTAGACAGGCGGGTCCGTCTAGCACAGATACGCAGTATTTT. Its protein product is CASRQAGPSSTDTQYF.

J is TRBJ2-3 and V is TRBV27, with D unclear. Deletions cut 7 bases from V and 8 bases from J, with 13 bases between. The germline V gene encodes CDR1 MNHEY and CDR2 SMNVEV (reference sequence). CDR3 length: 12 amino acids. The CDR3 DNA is TGTGCCAGCACCAACGCCGGGCGTACGCAGTATTTT. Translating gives CASTNAGRTQYF.

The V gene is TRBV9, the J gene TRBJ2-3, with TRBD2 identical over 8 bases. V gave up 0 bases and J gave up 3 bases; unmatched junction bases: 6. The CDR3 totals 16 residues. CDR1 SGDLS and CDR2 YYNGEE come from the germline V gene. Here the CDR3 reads CASSVGYSGVTDTQYF. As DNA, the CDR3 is TGTGCCAGCAGCGTAGGGTATAGCGGGGTGACAGATACGCAGTATTTT.

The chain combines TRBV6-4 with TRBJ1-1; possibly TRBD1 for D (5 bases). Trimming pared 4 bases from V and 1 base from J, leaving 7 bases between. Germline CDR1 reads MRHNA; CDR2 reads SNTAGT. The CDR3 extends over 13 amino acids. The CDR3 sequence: CASSVDRNTEAFF. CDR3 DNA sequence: TGTGCCAGCAGTGTCGACAGGAACACTGAAGCTTTCTTT.

The CDR3 loop is CASNPGPKNIQYF. The CDR3 nucleotides are TGTGCCAGCAATCCTGGGCCCAAAAACATTCAGTACTTC. The chain carries TRBV21-1 and TRBJ2-4; TRBD1, the table's D call, was not compared with the DNA. TRBV21-1 constitutes a pseudogene. CDR3 length: 13 residues.

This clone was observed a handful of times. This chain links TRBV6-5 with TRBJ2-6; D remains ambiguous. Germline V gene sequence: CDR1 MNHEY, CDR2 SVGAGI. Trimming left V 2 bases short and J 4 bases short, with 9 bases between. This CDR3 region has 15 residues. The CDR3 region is CASSYMGPGANVLTF. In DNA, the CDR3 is TGTGCCAGCAGTTACATGGGTCCCGGGGCCAACGTCCTGACTTTC.

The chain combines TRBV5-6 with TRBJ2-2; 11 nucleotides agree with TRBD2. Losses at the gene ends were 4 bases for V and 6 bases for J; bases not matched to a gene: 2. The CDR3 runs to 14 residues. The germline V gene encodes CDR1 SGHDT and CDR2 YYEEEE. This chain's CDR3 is CASSPSGGSGELFF. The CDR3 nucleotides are TGTGCCAGCAGCCCTAGCGGGGGGTCCGGGGAGCTGTTTTTT.

CDR3 bases: TGTGCCAGCAGCCTTACGACCTCACGGACTGAAGCTTTCTTT. Protein sequence: CASSLTTSRTEAFF. The chain combines TRBV9 with TRBJ1-1; no definite D call. Germline CDR1 and CDR2: SGDLS and YYNGEE. V shed 4 bases and J shed 5 bases, with 15 bases lying between them. There are 14 residues in the CDR3.

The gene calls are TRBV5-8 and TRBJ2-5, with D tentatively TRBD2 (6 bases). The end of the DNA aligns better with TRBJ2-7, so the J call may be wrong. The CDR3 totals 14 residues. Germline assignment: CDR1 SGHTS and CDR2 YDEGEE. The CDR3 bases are TGTGCCAGCAGCTTGGACGGGAGTACCTACGAGCAGTACTTC. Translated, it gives CASSLDGSTYEQYF.

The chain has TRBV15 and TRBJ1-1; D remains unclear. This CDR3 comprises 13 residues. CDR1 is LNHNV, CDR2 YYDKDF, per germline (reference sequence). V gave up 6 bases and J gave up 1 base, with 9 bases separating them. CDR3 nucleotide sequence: TGTGCCACCAGTTTCCAGACGAACACTGAAGCTTTCTTT. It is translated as CATSFQTNTEAFF.

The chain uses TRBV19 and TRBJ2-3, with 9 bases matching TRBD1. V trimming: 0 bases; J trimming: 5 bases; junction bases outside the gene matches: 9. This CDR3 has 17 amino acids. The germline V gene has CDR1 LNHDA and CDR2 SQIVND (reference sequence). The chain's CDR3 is CASSIDTSGTGQDTQYF. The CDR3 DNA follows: TGTGCCAGTAGTATAGATACCTCCGGGACAGGGCAAGATACGCAGTATTTT.